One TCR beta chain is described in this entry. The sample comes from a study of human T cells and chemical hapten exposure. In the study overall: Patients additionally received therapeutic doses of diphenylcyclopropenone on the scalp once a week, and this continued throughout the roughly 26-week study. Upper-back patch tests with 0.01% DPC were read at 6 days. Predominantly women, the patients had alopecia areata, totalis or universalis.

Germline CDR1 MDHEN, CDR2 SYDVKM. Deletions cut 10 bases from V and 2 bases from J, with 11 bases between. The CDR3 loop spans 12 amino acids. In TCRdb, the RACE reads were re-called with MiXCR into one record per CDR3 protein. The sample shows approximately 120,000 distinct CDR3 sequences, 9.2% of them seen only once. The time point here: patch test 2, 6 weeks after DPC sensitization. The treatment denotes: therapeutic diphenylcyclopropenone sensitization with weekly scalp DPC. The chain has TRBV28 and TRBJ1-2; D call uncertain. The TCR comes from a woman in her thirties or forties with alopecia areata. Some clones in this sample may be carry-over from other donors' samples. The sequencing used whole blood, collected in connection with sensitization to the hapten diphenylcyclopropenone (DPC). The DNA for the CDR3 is TGTGCCATAGGAACAGCAAACTATGGCTACACCTTC. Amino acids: CAIGTANYGYTF.